Shown below are 2 T cell receptor beta chains from a single sample sequenced in a study of T cell responses to AZD1222 COVID-19 vaccine. Here immunoSEQ multiplex PCR was the method, and the copy in TCRdb shows in-frame clones only, minus some. The sample includes tens of thousands of clones, roughly 85% of them seen just once. The sequencing used peripheral blood, collected 28 days after the second AZD1222 dose. Receptors were obtained from an adult who received the AZD1222 COVID-19 vaccine.

This sequence joins TRBV6-6 and TRBJ1-2; possibly TRBD1 for D (5 bases). V lost 2 bases and J lost 5, with 9 bases in between. The germline V gene encodes CDR1 MNHNY and CDR2 SVGAGI (reference sequence). This CDR3 is 13 amino acids long. This CDR3 reads CASSYGGEYGYTF. In DNA, the CDR3 is TGTGCCAGCAGTTACGGGGGGGAGTATGGCTACACCTTC.

The rearrangement joins TRBV19 to TRBJ1-2; D is unresolved. CDR3 length equals 14 residues. The germline CDR1 and CDR2 sequences are LNHDA and SQIVND (reference sequence). Trimming removed 3 bases at V and 4 bases at J, with 12 bases between. The DNA for the CDR3 is TGTGCCAGTAGTATCAAAGGGCGGATCTATGGCTACACCTTC. Translated: CASSIKGRIYGYTF.